This T cell receptor (beta chain) was identified during a study of blood T cells in healthy people across ages. In its sample, this clonotype was seen a few times. Its antigen remains unidentified. Sample-barcoded 5' priming and a J-beta primer mix drove a second PCR of about 7 to 12 cycles. TCRdb called the 5' RACE reads again in MiXCR, with one record for every CDR3 protein. The sample includes about 540,000 distinct CDR3 sequences, around 24% of them seen just once. Study outcomes and limitations: Lack of knowledge of donor CMV status possibly confounded expanded clonotype changes.

The CDR3 has 15 residues. Germline V gene sequence: CDR1 MDHEN, CDR2 SYDVKM. This sample was shared with a second study, whose subject was T cells of mothers and their children.

V gene TRBV28 combines with J gene TRBJ2-5; D perhaps matches TRBD1 (8 bases). Near its end, the DNA agrees better with TRBJ2-7, so the J call may be wrong. The receptor's source is a boy aged 5-17 years in good health. Sample: blood. The CDR3 reads CASSPIQGEGYEQYF. In DNA, the CDR3 is TGTGCCAGCAGCCCGATACAGGGGGAGGGCTACGAGCAGTACTTC.